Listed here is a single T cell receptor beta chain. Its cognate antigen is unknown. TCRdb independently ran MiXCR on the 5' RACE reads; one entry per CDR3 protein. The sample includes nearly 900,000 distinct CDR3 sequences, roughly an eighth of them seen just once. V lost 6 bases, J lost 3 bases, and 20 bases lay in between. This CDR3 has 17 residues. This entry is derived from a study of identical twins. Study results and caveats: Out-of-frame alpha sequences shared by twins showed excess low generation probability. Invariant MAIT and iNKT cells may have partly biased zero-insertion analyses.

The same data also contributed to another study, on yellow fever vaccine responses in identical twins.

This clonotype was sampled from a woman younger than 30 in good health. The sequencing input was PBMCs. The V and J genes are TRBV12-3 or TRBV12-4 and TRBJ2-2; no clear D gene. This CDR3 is CASSHPSDVLDTGELFF. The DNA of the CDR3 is TGTGCCAGCAGCCACCCCTCGGACGTGTTAGACACCGGGGAGCTGTTTTTT.